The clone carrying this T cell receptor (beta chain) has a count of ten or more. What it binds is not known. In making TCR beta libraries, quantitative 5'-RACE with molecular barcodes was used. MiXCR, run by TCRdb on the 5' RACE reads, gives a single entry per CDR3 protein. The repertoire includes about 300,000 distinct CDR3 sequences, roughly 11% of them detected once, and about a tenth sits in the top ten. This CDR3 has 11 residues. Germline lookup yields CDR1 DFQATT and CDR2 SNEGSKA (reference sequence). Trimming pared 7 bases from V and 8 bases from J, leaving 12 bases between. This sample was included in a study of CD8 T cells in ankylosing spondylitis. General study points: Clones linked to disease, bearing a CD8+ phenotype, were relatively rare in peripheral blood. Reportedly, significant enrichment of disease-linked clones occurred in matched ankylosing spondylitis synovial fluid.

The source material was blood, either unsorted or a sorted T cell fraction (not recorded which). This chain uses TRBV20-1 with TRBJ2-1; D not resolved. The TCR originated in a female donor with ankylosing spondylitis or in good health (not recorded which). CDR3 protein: CSVGVNHEQFF. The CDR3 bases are TGCAGTGTAGGCGTTAACCATGAGCAGTTCTTC.